These T cell receptor beta chains were read from a single sample in a study of technical replicates of blood from a few donors. Produced via immunoSEQ multiplex PCR; TCRdb's table is partial and in-frame only. The table includes approximately 92,000 clones, 90% to 95% detected once. Sequenced: T cells isolated from PBMCs. Every receptor here comes from a human donor in good health. The CDR3 runs from the conserved cysteine through the conserved F or W. D genes are given only for firm matches. Clone size appears in some rows only: once, few, many, or a class for an expanded clone.

clone_size	d_call	v_call	j_call	cdr3_aa	cdr3_nt
once	TRBD2	TRBV15	TRBJ2-5	CATSLAGEETQYF	TGTGCCACCAGTTTGGCGGGAGAAGAGACCCAGTACTTC
-	TRBD1	TRBV5-1	TRBJ1-1	CASRKRTGDGNTEAFF	TGCGCCAGCAGAAAAAGGACAGGGGATGGGAACACTGAAGCTTTCTTT
-	-	TRBV4-1	TRBJ2-7	CASSQNGGYEQYF	TGCGCCAGCAGCCAAAACGGAGGCTACGAGCAGTACTTC
-	-	TRBV19	TRBJ1-1	CASHPERGHLNTEAFF	TGTGCCAGCCACCCGGAGCGGGGGCACTTGAACACTGAAGCTTTCTTT
-	-	TRBV11-2	TRBJ2-7	CASSLVGSRSYEQYF	TGTGCCAGCAGCTTGGTCGGGAGCAGGTCCTACGAGCAGTACTTC
-	-	TRBV30	TRBJ2-5	CAWSVQGAGSQETQYF	TGTGCCTGGAGTGTTCAAGGAGCGGGCTCCCAAGAGACCCAGTACTTC
-	TRBD2	TRBV5-1	TRBJ2-1	CASQRDNNNEQFF	TGCGCCAGCCAGCGGGATAACAATAATGAGCAGTTCTTC
-	-	TRBV5-4	TRBJ2-5	CASSSFRGSQETQYF	TGTGCCAGCAGCTCGTTCAGGGGCAGCCAAGAGACCCAGTACTTC
once	-	TRBV4-3	TRBJ2-7	CASSQGAGNEQYF	TGCGCCAGCAGCCAAGGGGCCGGAAACGAGCAGTACTTC
-	TRBD1	TRBV5-1	TRBJ2-7	CASRTLQGVYEQYF	TGCGCCAGCAGGACTCTACAGGGGGTCTACGAGCAGTACTTC
-	-	TRBV5-1	TRBJ2-3	CASSLVGDNTDTQYF	TGCGCCAGCAGCTTGGTGGGGGACAACACAGATACGCAGTATTTT
-	TRBD2	TRBV28	TRBJ2-3	CASRPRGGYPSTDTQYF	TGTGCCAGCAGACCTCGGGGGGGCTATCCTAGCACAGATACGCAGTATTTT
-	TRBD1	TRBV10-3	TRBJ1-5	CAISESGTGPQPQHF	TGTGCCATCAGTGAGTCCGGGACAGGGCCCCAGCCCCAGCATTTT
-	-	TRBV27	TRBJ2-7	CASSPQGQEQYF	TGTGCCAGCAGTCCACAGGGTCAAGAGCAGTACTTC
-	-	TRBV7-8	TRBJ2-5	CASSFRRSQETQYF	TGTGCCAGCAGCTTTAGGCGGTCTCAAGAGACCCAGTACTTC
-	TRBD1	TRBV9	TRBJ2-7	CASSMTGGYYEQYF	TGTGCCAGCAGCATGACAGGGGGTTACTACGAGCAGTACTTC
-	TRBD1	TRBV5-8	TRBJ1-5	CASSGWTGGSNNQPQHF	TGTGCCAGCAGCGGATGGACAGGGGGTTCAAACAATCAGCCCCAGCATTTT
-	-	TRBV9	TRBJ2-7	CASSVGPGSSYEQYF	TGTGCCAGCAGCGTAGGTCCAGGCAGCTCCTACGAGCAGTACTTC
-	-	TRBV2	TRBJ2-7	CASSMSRAGYEQYF	TGTGCCAGCTCCATGTCCCGCGCTGGCTACGAGCAGTACTTC
-	TRBD1	TRBV27	TRBJ1-1	CASSPMTGITEAFF	TGTGCCAGCAGTCCAATGACAGGGATCACTGAAGCTTTCTTT
-	TRBD2	TRBV4-1	TRBJ2-3	CASSQRLSGGRRTDTQYF	TGCGCCAGCAGCCAACGACTTAGCGGGGGAAGGAGAACAGATACGCAGTATTTT
-	TRBD1	TRBV9	TRBJ2-7	CASSVSSGTGHEQYF	TGTGCCAGCAGCGTCTCCTCCGGGACAGGGCACGAGCAGTACTTC
-	-	TRBV27	TRBJ2-1	CASRAGFGDEQFF	TGTGCCAGCCGGGCGGGATTTGGGGATGAGCAGTTCTTC
-	-	TRBV23-1	TRBJ1-5	CASSQSYWRGQPQHF	TGCGCCAGCAGTCAATCGTACTGGCGGGGTCAGCCCCAGCATTTT
-	-	TRBV7-9	TRBJ1-5	CASSTRGDQYSNQPQHF	TGTGCCAGCAGCACCCGGGGAGACCAGTATAGCAATCAGCCCCAGCATTTT
-	TRBD2	TRBV19	TRBJ2-2	CASSTSGSFGGELFF	TGTGCCAGTTCCACTAGCGGGAGCTTCGGCGGGGAGCTGTTTTTT